This is a list of T cell receptor beta chains from one sample in a study of cytomegalovirus exposure and HLA in healthy donors. The data were produced by immunoSEQ multiplex PCR, yet TCRdb's version contains in-frame clones alone and is incomplete. The sample has about 210,000 clones; around 81% are singletons. The sample consisted of PBMCs. These receptor sequences come from a woman aged 50 to 65 in good health and CMV-seropositive. CDR3s include the opening cysteine and the closing phenylalanine or tryptophan. The D gene is left open where the match is weak. Where a row states a size, it is once, few, many or the class of an expanded clone; other rows omit it.

once TRBJ2-1 TRBV4-3 TRBD2 TGCGCCAGCAGTCCGGGACTAGCGGGGGCGGTGCAGTTCTTC CASSPGLAGAVQFF
. TRBJ2-6 TRBV2 TRBD2 TGTGCCAGCAGTGAATCGATAGCGGGGGCCTCTGGGGCCAACGTCCTGACTTTC CASSESIAGASGANVLTF
once TRBJ2-2 TRBV5-1 . TGCGCCAGCAGCCAGGGCAGTGGGAACACCGGGGAGCTGTTTTTT CASSQGSGNTGELFF
. TRBJ2-3 TRBV28 . TGTGCCAGCAGTCCAGAGAAGGGGGGCACAGATACGCAGTATTTT CASSPEKGGTDTQYF
. TRBJ1-1 TRBV5-6 . TGTGCCAGCAGGAGAGCGGGGGTGGCCACTGAAGCTTTCTTT CASRRAGVATEAFF
. TRBJ2-1 TRBV7-2 . TGTGCCAGCAGCTCCCGGGAAAGGAGATCCTCCTACAATGGGCAGTTCTTC CASSSRERRSSYNGQFF
. TRBJ2-7 TRBV6-6 TRBD2 TGTGCCAGCAGTTACTCGGTTACTAGCGTGACCTACGAGCAGTACTTC CASSYSVTSVTYEQYF
. TRBJ2-7 TRBV5-8 . TGTGCCAGCCTACCCCGGGAAAGAGAGCAGTACTTC CASLPREREQYF
. TRBJ2-1 TRBV5-1 TRBD2 TGCGCCAGCAGCTTGCCGGGGGGGCAGGGCAATGAGCAGTTCTTC CASSLPGGQGNEQFF
. TRBJ1-5 TRBV19 TRBD1 TGTGCCAGTAGTATCGCGGGACAGGGGGCCAATCAGCCCCAGCATTTT CASSIAGQGANQPQHF
. TRBJ1-1 TRBV11-2 TRBD1 TGTGCCAGCAGCCGACAGGGATTCATGAACACTGAAGCTTTCTTT CASSRQGFMNTEAFF
. TRBJ2-3 TRBV4-3 TRBD2 TGCGCCAGCAGCCAAGGGCTAGCGGGGCCAGATACGCAGTATTTT CASSQGLAGPDTQYF
. TRBJ2-7 TRBV4-3 . TGCGCCAGCAGCCAAGATATGGCAGGTGACGAGCAGTACTTC CASSQDMAGDEQYF
few TRBJ2-7 TRBV29-1 . TGCAGCGCCGCTGGCAGGGCATACGCCGAGCAGTACTTC CSAAGRAYAEQYF
few TRBJ1-3 TRBV6-5 . TGTGCCATCAGTGAGTCCGTAGGAAACACCATATATTTT CAISESVGNTIYF
. TRBJ2-6 TRBV30 TRBD1 TGTGCCTGGAGTGTACGGGACAGGGTCTCTGGGGCCAACGTCCTGACTTTC CAWSVRDRVSGANVLTF
. TRBJ2-7 TRBV28 TRBD2 TGTGCCAGCCGATCTGGGAGGGCCGAGCAGTACTTC CASRSGRAEQYF
. TRBJ1-3 TRBV18 . TGTGCCAGCTCACCACGGGAGGACGGAAACACCATATATTTT CASSPREDGNTIYF
once TRBJ2-1 TRBV5-1 TRBD2 TGCGCCAGTCGAACGACTAGCGGGAACAATGAGCAGTTCTTC CASRTTSGNNEQFF
. TRBJ2-5 TRBV6-1 TRBD1 TGTGCCAGCAGTGAAACCAGGACAGGGGATGGGGAGACCCAGTACTTC CASSETRTGDGETQYF
. TRBJ2-1 TRBV2 TRBD2 TGTGCCAGCAGTAGAGGGAGGGACAATGAGCAGTTCTTC CASSRGRDNEQFF
. TRBJ2-2 TRBV6-1 . TGTGCCAGCAGTGCGTTTTCCCTTAACACCGGGGAGCTGTTTTTT CASSAFSLNTGELFF
. TRBJ2-1 TRBV7-8 . TGTGCCAGCAGCCCTCCCTTCCAGGGATCCTACAATGAGCAGTTCTTC CASSPPFQGSYNEQFF
. TRBJ2-2 TRBV18 TRBD2 TGTGCCAGCTCACCACTAGCGGGGACCGGGGAGCTGTTTTTT CASSPLAGTGELFF
. TRBJ1-6 TRBV27 . TGTGCCAGCACCTCGTGGGGCGTCAATTCACCCCTCCACTTT CASTSWGVNSPLHF
. TRBJ2-1 TRBV5-1 TRBD2 TGCGCCAGCAGCCCGTCGTTGTCAGGGAGGGGTGAGCAGTTCTTC CASSPSLSGRGEQFF
. TRBJ1-2 TRBV5-6 . TGTGCCAGCAGCTTGCGGGATTGGTTAGGCTACACCTTC CASSLRDWLGYTF
. TRBJ1-3 TRBV30 TRBD1 TGTGCCTGGAGGGACAGGGGCTACACCATATATTTT CAWRDRGYTIYF
. TRBJ2-7 TRBV2 TRBD1 TGTGCCAGCATAACAGGGGGATTTACGTCCTACGAGCAGTACTTC CASITGGFTSYEQYF